The 21 T cell receptor beta chains listed next were all sequenced from one sample in a study of blood T cell dynamics during melanoma immunotherapy. The time point is: week 3, after first cycle of checkpoint inhibitor. Sequencing was performed with immunoSEQ multiplex PCR; in TCRdb, only in-frame clones are kept and a portion is missing. The sample holds about 7,600 clones; approximately 90% are singletons and the top ten take over 2%. The sample consisted of blood, taken from a patient treated with checkpoint blockade. These receptors all stem from a human donor with melanoma.

This clone was seen just once. The chain couples TRBV18 to TRBJ1-3, with unresolved D. CDR1 and CDR2 (germline): KGHSH, LQKENI. The CDR3 has 18 residues. V was cut by 3 bases and J by 0 bases, with 18 bases left in between. Written as DNA, the CDR3 is TGTGCCAGCTCACCCAGACTTCCCGGGGTATCCTCTGGAAACACCATATATTTT. Translation gives CASSPRLPGVSSGNTIYF.

The chain's CDR3 is CASSQNPSTSNQPQHF. CDR3 DNA sequence: TGCGCCAGCAGCCAAAACCCTTCGACAAGCAATCAGCCCCAGCATTTT. This rearrangement joins TRBV4-3 to TRBJ1-5, with D uncertain. Trimming removed 2 bases from V and 1 base from J, with 12 bases in between. The CDR3 runs to 16 residues. Germline values: CDR1 LGHNA, CDR2 YSLEER.

This chain uses TRBV7-9 with TRBJ1-1; maybe TRBD1 (5 bases). This CDR3 spans 14 amino acids. Germline V CDR1 and CDR2: SEHNR, FQNEAQ (reference sequence). The ends were cut back, 6 bases at V and 1 base at J, with 12 bases in the middle. CDR3 protein: CASRSPGTNTEAFF. CDR3 coding DNA: TGTGCCAGCAGATCCCCCGGGACGAACACTGAAGCTTTCTTT. Using reference TRBV7-9 and TRBJ1-1 for the parts outside the CDR3, the full variable domain is DTGVSQNPRHKITKRGQNVTFRCDPISEHNRLYWYRQTLGQGPEFLTYFQNEAQLEKSRLLSDRFSAERPKGSFSTLEIQRTEQGDSAMYLCASRSPGTNTEAFFGQGTRLTVV.

The gene calls are TRBV7-6 and TRBJ1-6, with 9 bases lining up with TRBD1. The V and J ends lost 0 bases and 10 bases, in that order; junction bases with no gene match: 4. The CDR3 extends over 15 amino acids. CDR1 is SGHVS and CDR2 is FNYEAQ in the germline V gene. CDR3 residues: CASSLAGQGQSPLHF. In DNA, the CDR3 is TGTGCCAGCAGCTTAGCGGGACAGGGCCAGTCACCCCTCCACTTT.

The chain joins TRBV19 to TRBJ1-1; tentatively, D is TRBD1 (6 bases). Germline CDR1 is LNHDA and CDR2 is SQIVND (reference sequence). With 0 bases removed from V and 3 bases from J, the gap between germline ends came to 14 bases. CDR3 size: 16 residues. In DNA, the CDR3 is TGTGCCAGTAGTATAGATCCGTGGGGGCCCTACACTGAAGCTTTCTTT. Translation: CASSIDPWGPYTEAFF.

The chain recombines TRBV25-1 with TRBJ2-7, with 10 bases matching TRBD1. This CDR3 has 13 residues. J gave up 5 bases and V 4 bases, and 2 bases lay outside the gene matches. Germline-derived CDR1 and CDR2 are MGHDK and SYGVNS. CDR3 coding DNA: TGTGCCAGCAGTGGGGACAGGGGCCACGAGCAGTACTTC. This sequence encodes CASSGDRGHEQYF.

The V call is TRBV18, the J call TRBJ2-7; TRBD1 agrees at 12 bases. J lost 4 bases, V lost 3 bases, and 4 bases had no gene match. This CDR3 is built from 15 residues. Germline CDR1 reads KGHSH; CDR2 reads LQKENI. CDR3 bases: TGTGCCAGCTCACCTTCGGGACAGGGGGCGTACGAGCAGTACTTC. Translation: CASSPSGQGAYEQYF.

This chain links TRBV29-1 with TRBJ2-7; maybe TRBD2 (6 bases). Germline CDR1 and CDR2: SQVTM and ANQGSEA. Between the trimmed V and J ends, which lost 4 bases and 1 base, there was a span of 8 bases. The CDR3 has 12 amino acids. CDR3 nucleotide sequence: TGCAGCGTTGTCAGCGGGTCCTACGAGCAGTACTTC. Translated, it gives CSVVSGSYEQYF.

V usage is TRBV4-1 and J usage is TRBJ2-7, with a possible D match to TRBD1 (5 bases). Trimming shortened V by 3 bases and J by 1 base, and 7 bases separated the two germline ends. The length of the CDR3 is 13 residues. CDR1 and CDR2 (germline): MGHRA, YSYEKL. CDR3 residues: CASSQTVSYEQYF. The CDR3 DNA reads as TGCGCCAGCAGCCAGACAGTTTCCTACGAGCAGTACTTC.

The genes are TRBV19 and TRBJ2-7, with TRBD1 matching 7 bases. Germline V gene sequence: CDR1 LNHDA, CDR2 SQIVND (reference sequence). V trimming: 7 bases; J trimming: 0 bases; junction bases outside the gene matches: 0. CDR3 length equals 12 residues. The CDR3 loop reads CASKGASYEQYF. As DNA, the CDR3 is TGTGCCAGTAAGGGGGCCTCCTACGAGCAGTACTTC. Drawing the rest from reference TRBV19 and TRBJ2-7, the complete variable domain is DGGITQSPKYLFRKEGQNVTLSCEQNLNHDAMYWYRQDPGQGLRLIYYSQIVNDFQKGDIAEGYSVSREKKESFPLTVTSAQKNPTAFYLCASKGASYEQYFGPGTRLTVT.

This chain uses TRBV6-6 with TRBJ1-2; tentative D call: TRBD1 (6 bases). The CDR3 is made up of 14 amino acids. Trimming took off 5 bases at V and 7 bases at J, with 17 bases between the two ends. Per germline, CDR1 MNHNY and CDR2 SVGAGI (reference sequence). The CDR3 is CASSPTGQAFGYTF. CDR3 in DNA: TGTGCCAGCAGTCCCACGGGACAAGCCTTTGGCTACACCTTC.

The count of this clone is one. This rearrangement joins TRBV19 to TRBJ1-5; D remains ambiguous. Germline lookup yields CDR1 LNHDA and CDR2 SQIVND (reference sequence). The CDR3 spans 16 residues. With 0 bases removed from V and 2 bases from J, the gap between germline ends came to 11 bases. Here the CDR3 DNA reads TGTGCCAGTAGTATAGAGGGGTCTAAAGGCAATCAGCCCCAGCATTTT. Its translation: CASSIEGSKGNQPQHF.

The V and J genes are TRBV6-1 and TRBJ1-2, with 12 bases matching TRBD1. The CDR3 is 14 residues long. The germline CDR1 and CDR2 sequences are MNHNS and SASEGT. V was pared by 6 bases and J by 4 bases, with 3 bases of the junction left unmatched. The CDR3 DNA reads as TGTGCCAGCAGAATGGGACAGGGGGCCTATGGCTACACCTTC. As protein: CASRMGQGAYGYTF.

This clone has just one count. V and J are TRBV11-2 and TRBJ1-1; weak D call: TRBD1 (5 bases). V shed 1 base and J shed 7 bases, with 7 bases lying between them. CDR1 is SGHAT, CDR2 FQNNGV, per germline. This CDR3 is built from 12 residues. CDR3 DNA sequence: TGTGCCAGCAGCTTAGGAACAGGTGAAGCTTTCTTT. Its translation is CASSLGTGEAFF.

This chain joins TRBV5-1 and TRBJ2-3; D not resolved. Trimming pared 5 bases from V and 7 bases from J, leaving 20 bases between. This CDR3 is 15 amino acids long. Germline V gives CDR1 SGHRS, CDR2 YFSETQ. CDR3 region: CASRYYGQLYNTQYF. In DNA form, the CDR3 reads TGCGCCAGCAGATACTATGGGCAGCTTTACAATACGCAGTATTTT.

J is TRBJ2-7 and V is TRBV10-3, with D tentatively TRBD2 (6 bases). This CDR3 comprises 14 residues. Germline V gene data show CDR1 as ENHRY and CDR2 as SYGVKD. V was cut by 2 bases and J by 2 bases, with 10 bases left in between. CDR3 loop: CAISEGLPPYEQYF. CDR3 DNA: TGTGCCATCAGTGAGGGACTACCCCCCTACGAGCAGTACTTC.

This clone was observed a handful of times. The genes are TRBV5-1 and TRBJ1-6; 7 bases agree with TRBD1. Looked up from germline, CDR1 is SGHRS and CDR2 is YFSETQ. With 2 bases clipped from V and 7 bases from J, the junction kept 6 bases outside the gene matches. This CDR3 contains 15 residues. CDR3 loop: CASSLGDSPNSPLHF. CDR3 DNA: TGCGCCAGCAGCTTAGGGGACAGTCCAAATTCACCCCTCCACTTT.

This clone appeared once. The V gene is TRBV2, the J gene TRBJ1-5; tentative D call: TRBD1 (6 bases). Deletions cut 2 bases from V and 1 base from J, with 18 bases between. Looked up from germline, CDR1 is SNHLY and CDR2 is FYNNEI. There are 18 residues in the CDR3. In nucleotides, the CDR3 is TGTGCCAGCAGTGAATTACGAGGACAGCCAAGGAGCAATCAGCCCCAGCATTTT. Residues: CASSELRGQPRSNQPQHF.

This clone came up once. The gene calls are TRBV11-2 and TRBJ2-2; no clear D gene. The CDR3 is 15 amino acids. Per the germline V gene, CDR1 is SGHAT and CDR2 is FQNNGV. V was cut by 4 bases and J by 2 bases, with 11 bases left in between. CDR3 coding DNA: TGTGCCAGCAGCTACCGGGCCGTAAACACCGGGGAGCTGTTTTTT. It codes for CASSYRAVNTGELFF.

This clone was seen only once. This sequence joins TRBV5-8 and TRBJ1-3; D is ambiguous. In germline, CDR1 is SGHTS, CDR2 YDEGEE. V was clipped by 0 bases and J by 0 bases, with 7 bases between them. This CDR3 has 15 amino acids. CDR3 nucleotides: TGTGCCAGCAGCTTGGGGGCCTCCTCTGGAAACACCATATATTTT. Its protein is CASSLGASSGNTIYF. Supplemented by reference TRBV5-8 and TRBJ1-3, the full variable domain reads EAGVTQSPTHLIKTRGQQATLRCSPISGHTSVYWYQQALGLGLQFLLWYDEGEERNRGNFPPRFSGRQFPNYSSELNVNALELEDSALYLCASSLGASSGNTIYFGEGSWLTVV.

This clone came up once. The V gene is TRBV19, the J gene TRBJ2-7; D uncertain. V was pared by 3 bases and J by 4 bases, with 16 bases between. There are 15 residues in the CDR3. CDR1 is LNHDA, CDR2 SQIVND, per germline (reference sequence). The CDR3 region has the DNA TGTGCCAGTAGTATGGGTCCGGCGTCAGAGTACGAGCAGTACTTC. Translated: CASSMGPASEYEQYF.